This T cell receptor (beta chain) was identified during a study of blood T cell repertoires in COVID-19. Clones were sequenced by immunoSEQ multiplex PCR, and TCRdb holds only the in-frame ones, with some missing. Of some 150,000 clones listed, almost 90% were seen once; the top ten hold less than 2%. Trimming left V 0 bases short and J 5 bases short, with 12 bases between. The CDR3 spans 14 residues. Per germline, CDR1 SGHRS and CDR2 YFSETQ. Sequencing was performed on peripheral blood. The TCR comes from a woman in her sixties or seventies with acute or convalescent COVID-19. The chain links TRBV5-1 to TRBJ2-7; the D is unclear. The CDR3 is CASSLVPGTNEQYF. CDR3 nucleotides: TGCGCCAGCAGCTTGGTCCCAGGAACAAACGAGCAGTACTTC.